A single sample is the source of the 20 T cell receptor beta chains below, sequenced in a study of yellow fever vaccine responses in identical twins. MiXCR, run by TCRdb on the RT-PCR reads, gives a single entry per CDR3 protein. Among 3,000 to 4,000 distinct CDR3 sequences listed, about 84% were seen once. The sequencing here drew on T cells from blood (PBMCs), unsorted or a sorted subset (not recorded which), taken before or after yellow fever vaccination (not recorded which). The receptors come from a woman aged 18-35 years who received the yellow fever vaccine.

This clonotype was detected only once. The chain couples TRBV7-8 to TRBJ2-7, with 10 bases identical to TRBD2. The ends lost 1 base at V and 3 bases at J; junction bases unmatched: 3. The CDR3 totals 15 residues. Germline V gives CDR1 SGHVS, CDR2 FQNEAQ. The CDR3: CASSLVRTSGYEQYF. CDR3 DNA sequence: TGTGCCAGCAGCTTAGTGAGGACTAGCGGCTACGAGCAGTACTTC.

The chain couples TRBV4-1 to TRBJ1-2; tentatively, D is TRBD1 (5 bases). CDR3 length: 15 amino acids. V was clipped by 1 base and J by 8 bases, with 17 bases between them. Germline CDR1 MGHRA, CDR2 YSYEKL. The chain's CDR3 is CASSQVEGQGRGYTF. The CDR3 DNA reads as TGCGCCAGCAGCCAAGTCGAGGGGCAGGGCCGAGGCTACACCTTC.

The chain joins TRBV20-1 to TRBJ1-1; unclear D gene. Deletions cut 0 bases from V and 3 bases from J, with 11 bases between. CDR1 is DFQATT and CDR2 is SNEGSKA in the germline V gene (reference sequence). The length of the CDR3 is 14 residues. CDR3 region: CSARDLTRHTEAFF. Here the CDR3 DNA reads TGCAGTGCTAGAGATCTGACCCGGCACACTGAAGCTTTCTTT.

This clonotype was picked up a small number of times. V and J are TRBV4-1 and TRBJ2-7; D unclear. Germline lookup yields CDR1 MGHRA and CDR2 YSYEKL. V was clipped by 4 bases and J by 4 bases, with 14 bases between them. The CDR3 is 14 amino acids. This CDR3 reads CASSPLVRVYEQYF. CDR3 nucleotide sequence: TGCGCCAGCAGCCCCCTGGTCCGGGTTTACGAGCAGTACTTC.

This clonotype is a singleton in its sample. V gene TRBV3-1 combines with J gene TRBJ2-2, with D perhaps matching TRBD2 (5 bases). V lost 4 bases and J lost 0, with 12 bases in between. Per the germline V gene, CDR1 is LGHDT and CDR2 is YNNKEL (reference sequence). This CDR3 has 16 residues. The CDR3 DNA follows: TGTGCCAGCAGCCGAGGGTCCTCCGCGAACACCGGGGAGCTGTTTTTT. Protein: CASSRGSSANTGELFF.

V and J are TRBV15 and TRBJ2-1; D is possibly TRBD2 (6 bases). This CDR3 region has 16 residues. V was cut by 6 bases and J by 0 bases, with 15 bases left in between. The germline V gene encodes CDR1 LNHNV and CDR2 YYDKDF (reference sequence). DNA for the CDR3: TGTGCCACCAGTCATCCCGCGGGGACCTCCTACAATGAGCAGTTCTTC. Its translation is CATSHPAGTSYNEQFF.

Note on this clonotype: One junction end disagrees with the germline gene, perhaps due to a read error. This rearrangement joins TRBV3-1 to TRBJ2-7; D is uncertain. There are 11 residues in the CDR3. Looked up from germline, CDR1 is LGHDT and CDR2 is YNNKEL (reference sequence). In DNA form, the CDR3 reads TGTGCCAGCAACCAAGGTTTCGAGCAGTACTTC. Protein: CASNQGFEQYF.

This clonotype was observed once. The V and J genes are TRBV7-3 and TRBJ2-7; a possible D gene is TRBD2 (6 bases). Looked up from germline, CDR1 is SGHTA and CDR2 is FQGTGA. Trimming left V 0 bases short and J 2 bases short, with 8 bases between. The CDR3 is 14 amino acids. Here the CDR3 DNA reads TGTGCCAGCAGCTTAACTAGCGGAGCCTACGAGCAGTACTTC. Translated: CASSLTSGAYEQYF.

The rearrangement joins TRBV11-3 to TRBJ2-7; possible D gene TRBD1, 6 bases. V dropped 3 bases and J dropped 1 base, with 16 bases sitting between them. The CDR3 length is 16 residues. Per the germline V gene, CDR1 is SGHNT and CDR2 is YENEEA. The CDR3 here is CASSLTGTLGSYEQYF. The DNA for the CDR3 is TGTGCCAGCAGCTTGACCGGGACATTGGGATCCTACGAGCAGTACTTC.

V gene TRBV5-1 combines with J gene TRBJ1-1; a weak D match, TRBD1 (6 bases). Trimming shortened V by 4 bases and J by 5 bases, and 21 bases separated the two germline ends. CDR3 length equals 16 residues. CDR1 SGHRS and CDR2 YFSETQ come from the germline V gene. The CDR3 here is CASSNLGTSPGTEAFF. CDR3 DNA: TGCGCCAGCAGCAATCTAGGGACATCGCCGGGGACTGAAGCTTTCTTT. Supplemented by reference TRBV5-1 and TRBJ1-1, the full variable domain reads KAGVTQTPRYLIKTRGQQVTLSCSPISGHRSVSWYQQTPGQGLQFLFEYFSETQRNKGNFPGRFSGRQFSNSRSEMNVSTLELGDSALYLCASSNLGTSPGTEAFFGQGTRLTVV.

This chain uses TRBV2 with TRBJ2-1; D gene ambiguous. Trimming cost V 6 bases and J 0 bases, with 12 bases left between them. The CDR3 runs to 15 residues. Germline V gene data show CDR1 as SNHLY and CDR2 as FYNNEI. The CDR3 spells CASSELGSSYNEQFF. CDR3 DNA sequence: TGTGCCAGCAGCGAACTCGGAAGCTCCTACAATGAGCAGTTCTTC. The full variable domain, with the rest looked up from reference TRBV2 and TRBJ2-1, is EPEVTQTPSHQVTQMGQEVILRCVPISNHLYFYWYRQILGQKVEFLVSFYNNEISEKSEIFDDQFSVERPDGSNFTLKIRSTKLEDSAMYFCASSELGSSYNEQFFGPGTRLTVL.

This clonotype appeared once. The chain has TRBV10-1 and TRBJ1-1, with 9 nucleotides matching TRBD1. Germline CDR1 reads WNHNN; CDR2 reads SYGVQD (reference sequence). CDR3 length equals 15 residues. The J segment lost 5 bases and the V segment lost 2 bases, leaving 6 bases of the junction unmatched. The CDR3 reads CASSEQDRGFTEAFF. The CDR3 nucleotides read TGCGCCAGCAGTGAGCAGGACAGGGGTTTTACTGAAGCTTTCTTT.

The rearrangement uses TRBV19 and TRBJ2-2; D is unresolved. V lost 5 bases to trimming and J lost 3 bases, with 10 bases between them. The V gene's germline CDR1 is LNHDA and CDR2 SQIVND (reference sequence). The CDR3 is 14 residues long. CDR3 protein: CASSAPRDTGELFF. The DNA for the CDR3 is TGTGCCAGTAGTGCCCCCCGCGACACCGGGGAGCTGTTTTTT.

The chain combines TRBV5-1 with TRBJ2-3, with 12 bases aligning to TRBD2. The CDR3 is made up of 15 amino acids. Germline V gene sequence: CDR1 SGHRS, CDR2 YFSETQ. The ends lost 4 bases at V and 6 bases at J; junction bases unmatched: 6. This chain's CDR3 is CASSLGTSGWDTQYF. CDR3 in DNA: TGCGCCAGCAGCCTCGGGACTAGCGGGTGGGATACGCAGTATTTT.

The CDR3 sequence: CAIRAELSNQPQHF. CDR3 nucleotides: TGTGCCATCCGGGCGGAACTTAGCAATCAGCCCCAGCATTTT. The J gene is TRBJ1-5, the V gene TRBV10-3; D ambiguous. Germline CDR1 and CDR2: ENHRY and SYGVKD. The V end lost 8 bases, the J end lost 0 bases, and 11 bases lay between the germline ends. The CDR3 has 14 amino acids.

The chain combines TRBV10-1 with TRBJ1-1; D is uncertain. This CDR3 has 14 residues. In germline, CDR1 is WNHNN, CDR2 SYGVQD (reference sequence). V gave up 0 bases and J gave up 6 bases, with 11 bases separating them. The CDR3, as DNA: TGCGCCAGCAGTGAGTCGAAGGGTAGCCCTGAAGCTTTCTTT. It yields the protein CASSESKGSPEAFF.

In DNA, the CDR3 is TGTGCCAGCAGCTATCGGGAAATCATCTACGAGCAGTACTTC. It is translated as CASSYREIIYEQYF. The J gene is TRBJ2-7, the V gene TRBV5-5; the D gene is possibly TRBD2 (5 bases). The CDR3 runs to 14 residues. CDR1 is SGHKS, CDR2 YYEKEE, per germline (reference sequence). V lost 3 bases and J 3 bases, leaving 13 bases between the germline ends.

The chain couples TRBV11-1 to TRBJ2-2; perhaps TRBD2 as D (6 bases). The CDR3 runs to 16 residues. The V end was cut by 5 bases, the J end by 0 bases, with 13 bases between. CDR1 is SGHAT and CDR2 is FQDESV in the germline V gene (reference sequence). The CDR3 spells CASSPPGRANTGELFF. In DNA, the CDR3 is TGTGCCAGCAGCCCCCCCGGGAGAGCGAACACCGGGGAGCTGTTTTTT.

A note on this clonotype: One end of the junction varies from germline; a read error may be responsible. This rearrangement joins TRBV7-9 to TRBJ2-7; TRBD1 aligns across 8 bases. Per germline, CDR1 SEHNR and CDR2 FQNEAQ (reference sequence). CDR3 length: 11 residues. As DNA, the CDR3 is TGTGCCAGCAGCTTCGGACAGGGCCTCCTTTTC. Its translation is CASSFGQGLLF.

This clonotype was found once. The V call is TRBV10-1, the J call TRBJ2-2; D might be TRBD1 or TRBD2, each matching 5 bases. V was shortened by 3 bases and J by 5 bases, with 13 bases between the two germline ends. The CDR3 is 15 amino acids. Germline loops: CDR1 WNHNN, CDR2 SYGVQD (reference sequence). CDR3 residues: CASSDRDLGTGELFF. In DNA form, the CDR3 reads TGCGCCAGCAGTGATAGGGACCTCGGTACCGGGGAGCTGTTTTTT.